This passage covers 32 T cell receptor beta chains from one sample sequenced in a study of blood T cell repertoires in COVID-19. The method was immunoSEQ multiplex PCR; TCRdb's version includes in-frame clones alone and lacks a portion of them. The repertoire holds about 170,000 clones, with approximately 79% as singletons. The sample taken for sequencing was PBMCs or T cells enriched from blood (not recorded which). The receptors derive from a woman in her 70s in a cohort exposed to, infected with or recovered from COVID-19 (not recorded which).

This clone showed up just a few times. The chain couples TRBV14 to TRBJ1-2; D remains unclear. The CDR3 contains 13 residues. Trimming removed 4 bases at V and 5 bases at J, with 11 bases between. Per germline, CDR1 SGHDN and CDR2 FVKESK. The CDR3 bases are TGTGCCAGCAGCCCCGGGAATCAGTATGGCTACACCTTC. Translated, it gives CASSPGNQYGYTF.

This rearrangement joins TRBV6-5 to TRBJ2-1; 8 bases map to TRBD2. V trimming: 6 bases; J trimming: 7 bases; junction bases outside the gene matches: 11. Germline lookup yields CDR1 MNHEY and CDR2 SVGAGI. This CDR3 has 15 residues. The CDR3 DNA reads as TGTGCCAGCAGAGAGGTTAGCGGGGCCAAGAATGAGCAGTTCTTC. Its protein product is CASREVSGAKNEQFF.

The CDR3 DNA reads as TGTGCCAGCACCACAGGGGACACTGAAGCTTTCTTT. Translation: CASTTGDTEAFF. V gene TRBV11-3 combines with J gene TRBJ1-1; TRBD1 agrees at 7 bases. The junction had 2 bases not matched to a gene; V was cut back by 7 bases and J by 3 bases. The CDR3 covers 12 residues. CDR1 is SGHNT and CDR2 is YENEEA in the germline V gene.

The rearrangement uses TRBV10-3 and TRBJ2-5, with D possibly TRBD1 on 6 matching bases. The CDR3 has 13 residues. Germline V CDR1 and CDR2: ENHRY, SYGVKD. The V gene lost 3 bases and the J gene lost 2 bases, with 7 bases spanning the gap. CDR3 region: CAISEQGQETQYF. As DNA, the CDR3 is TGTGCCATCAGTGAACAGGGTCAAGAGACCCAGTACTTC.

V is TRBV27 and J is TRBJ1-1; TRBD1 might be the D (6 bases). The CDR3 totals 16 residues. Germline CDR1 reads MNHEY; CDR2 reads SMNVEV (reference sequence). The germline V and J ends were trimmed by 4 bases and 0 bases, with 15 bases remaining between them. The CDR3 nucleotides are TGTGCCAGCAGTTCCTCGAGCAAGGGGGTGAACACTGAAGCTTTCTTT. Amino acid sequence: CASSSSSKGVNTEAFF.

The V call is TRBV9, the J call TRBJ2-3, with a tentative D call TRBD2 (5 bases). The V end lost 3 bases, the J end lost 8 bases, and 16 bases lay between the germline ends. This CDR3 spans 14 amino acids. Germline loops: CDR1 SGDLS, CDR2 YYNGEE. The CDR3 nucleotides are TGTGCCAGCAGCGATGGAAGAGGGTGGGGTACGCAGTATTTT. It yields the protein CASSDGRGWGTQYF.

The chain couples TRBV4-1 to TRBJ1-2; 8 bases fit TRBD1. Germline assignment: CDR1 MGHRA and CDR2 YSYEKL. The V gene end was trimmed by 0 bases and the J gene end by 7 bases; junction bases not matched to a gene: 7. The length of the CDR3 is 15 residues. The CDR3 DNA reads as TGCGCCAGCAGCCAAGATGGGGGACAGGTGGGTGGCTACACCTTC. The encoded protein is CASSQDGGQVGGYTF.

The chain combines TRBV2 with TRBJ2-5; no clear D. Germline loops: CDR1 SNHLY, CDR2 FYNNEI. V was clipped by 6 bases and J by 3 bases, with 11 bases between them. This CDR3 has 13 amino acids. CDR3: CASSPLPKETQYF. CDR3 nucleotides: TGTGCCAGCAGCCCTCTACCTAAAGAGACCCAGTACTTC.

The J gene is TRBJ1-5, the V gene TRBV28; D possibly corresponds to TRBD1 (6 bases). CDR1 and CDR2 (germline): MDHEN, SYDVKM. The V and J ends lost 4 bases and 4 bases respectively, with 17 bases between them. The CDR3 is 16 amino acids. The CDR3 spells CASSWNTGKRNQPQHF. The CDR3, as DNA: TGTGCCAGCAGTTGGAACACAGGGAAACGGAATCAGCCCCAGCATTTT.

The rearrangement uses TRBV28 and TRBJ2-2, with D maybe TRBD2 (7 bases). This CDR3 contains 15 residues. Germline V gene data show CDR1 as MDHEN and CDR2 as SYDVKM. The germline V and J ends were trimmed by 7 bases and 1 base, with 13 bases remaining between them. Here the CDR3 reads CASNEGGQNTGELFF. In DNA form, the CDR3 reads TGTGCCAGCAATGAGGGGGGGCAGAACACCGGGGAGCTGTTTTTT.

The chain employs TRBV5-4 and TRBJ1-2; 9 bases line up with TRBD1. This CDR3 contains 14 residues. The germline V gene encodes CDR1 SGHNT and CDR2 YYREEE (reference sequence). V lost 7 bases to trimming and J lost 1 base; unmatched junction nucleotides: 5. The CDR3 coding sequence is TGTGCCAGCGGGACAGGGCCCTTTAACTATGGCTACACCTTC. It is translated as CASGTGPFNYGYTF.

CDR3 nucleotide sequence: TGTGCCAGCCACGGGGGGGCCGTCTATGGCTACACCTTC. Translating gives CASHGGAVYGYTF. The rearrangement uses TRBV28 and TRBJ1-2; the D gene is possibly TRBD1 (6 bases). The CDR3 consists of 13 residues. The V and J ends lost 8 bases and 4 bases respectively, with 14 bases between them. Germline V lookup: CDR1 MDHEN, CDR2 SYDVKM.

This clone was detected once. The V gene is TRBV5-5, the J gene TRBJ2-7, with D perhaps matching TRBD2 (5 bases). The CDR3 is made up of 16 amino acids. Trimming shortened V by 5 bases and J by 2 bases, and 20 bases separated the two germline ends. CDR1 and CDR2 from the germline V gene are SGHKS and YYEKEE (reference sequence). CDR3 bases: TGTGCCAGCAGACTAGGACTCACCCAATCTACCTACGAGCAGTACTTC. It codes for CASRLGLTQSTYEQYF. The full variable domain, in which reference TRBV5-5 and TRBJ2-7 provide the parts outside the CDR3, is DAGVTQSPTHLIKTRGQQVTLRCSPISGHKSVSWYQQVLGQGPQFIFQYYEKEERGRGNFPDRFSARQFPNYSSELNVNALLLGDSALYLCASRLGLTQSTYEQYFGPGTRLTVT.

The chain is built from TRBV24-1 and TRBJ2-6; TRBD1 aligns across 9 bases. CDR1 KGHDR and CDR2 SFDVKD come from the germline V gene. The CDR3 sequence is 17 residues long. The V gene end was trimmed by 4 bases and the J gene end by 2 bases; junction bases not matched to a gene: 5. The CDR3 loop is CATSDTGQGTGANVLTF. CDR3 nucleotide sequence: TGTGCCACCAGTGACACGGGACAGGGTACTGGGGCCAACGTCCTGACTTTC.

In this sample, this clone turned up once. This rearrangement joins TRBV9 to TRBJ2-5; 7 nucleotides agree with TRBD2. The V segment lost 4 bases and the J segment 4 bases; nucleotides outside the gene matches: 7. Germline CDR1 is SGDLS and CDR2 is YYNGEE. The CDR3 extends over 14 amino acids. The CDR3 loop reads CASSSRAGTETQYF. CDR3 DNA: TGTGCCAGCAGCTCACGAGCGGGAACAGAGACCCAGTACTTC.

The chain uses TRBV29-1 and TRBJ2-5, with D tentatively TRBD2 (6 bases). This CDR3 is built from 13 residues. The ends were cut back, 4 bases at V and 1 base at J, with 10 bases in the middle. Germline CDR1 SQVTM, CDR2 ANQGSEA. The CDR3 reads CSVVGRGQETQYF. The CDR3 DNA follows: TGCAGCGTTGTCGGGCGGGGCCAAGAGACCCAGTACTTC.

This sequence joins TRBV11-2 and TRBJ2-3; a weak D match, TRBD1 (6 bases). CDR3 size: 15 residues. Per germline, CDR1 SGHAT and CDR2 FQNNGV. V was clipped by 6 bases and J by 3 bases, with 16 bases between them. As DNA, the CDR3 is TGTGCCAGCAGACCCTGGGGGACATTAACAGATACGCAGTATTTT. Its translation: CASRPWGTLTDTQYF.

This chain connects TRBV18 to TRBJ2-7, with D possibly matching TRBD1 (5 bases). The CDR3 is 15 amino acids. From germline, CDR1 is KGHSH and CDR2 LQKENI. V lost 0 bases and J lost 2, with 11 bases in between. CDR3 residues: CASSPPSRAPYEQYF. The DNA of the CDR3 is TGTGCCAGCTCACCACCGTCCAGGGCGCCCTACGAGCAGTACTTC.

This chain connects TRBV18 to TRBJ1-2; D gene unclear. The length of the CDR3 is 14 residues. Trimming left V 3 bases short and J 3 bases short, with 11 bases between. Germline lookup yields CDR1 KGHSH and CDR2 LQKENI. Here the CDR3 DNA reads TGTGCCAGCTCACCGAGGCAGAGTGACTATGGCTACACCTTC. Its protein is CASSPRQSDYGYTF.

The chain links TRBV7-6 to TRBJ2-7; 12 nucleotides align to TRBD1. Germline assignment: CDR1 SGHVS and CDR2 FNYEAQ. The CDR3 covers 15 residues. Trimming removed 5 bases from V and 7 bases from J; junction bases left unmatched: 9. In nucleotides, the CDR3 is TGTGCCAGCAGCGCAACGGGACAGGGGGCCGAGGAGCAGTACTTC. Protein: CASSATGQGAEEQYF.

V and J are TRBV11-2 and TRBJ2-1; 9 nucleotides line up with TRBD2. The V segment lost 5 bases and the J segment 4 bases; nucleotides outside the gene matches: 9. CDR3 length: 16 residues. Germline CDR1 and CDR2: SGHAT and FQNNGV. This CDR3 reads CASSHGGLAGYNEQFF. CDR3 DNA sequence: TGTGCCAGCAGCCATGGGGGACTAGCCGGTTACAATGAGCAGTTCTTC.

The chain couples TRBV10-3 to TRBJ2-7; 9 bases are a match to TRBD2. Trimming cost V 6 bases and J 5 bases; bases outside gene matches: 5. The germline V gene has CDR1 ENHRY and CDR2 SYGVKD. The CDR3 runs 13 residues. The CDR3 sequence: CAIRGLAGNEQYF. The CDR3 nucleotides are TGTGCCATCAGAGGGCTAGCGGGAAACGAGCAGTACTTC.

V gene TRBV14 combines with J gene TRBJ2-7; D unresolved. V was cut by 0 bases and J by 3 bases, with 12 bases left in between. Per the germline V gene, CDR1 is SGHDN and CDR2 is FVKESK. This CDR3 has 15 amino acids. The CDR3 DNA sequence: TGTGCCAGCAGCCAAGATCTTGTGCGGAGCTACGAGCAGTACTTC. As protein: CASSQDLVRSYEQYF.

The V gene is TRBV10-2, the J gene TRBJ2-5; TRBD2 might be the D (6 bases). Germline loops: CDR1 WSHSY, CDR2 SAAADI. The germline V and J ends were trimmed by 0 bases and 5 bases, with 7 bases remaining between them. The CDR3 is 13 residues long. CDR3: CASSESGGETQYF. The CDR3, as DNA: TGCGCCAGCAGTGAGTCTGGGGGGGAGACCCAGTACTTC.

The chain combines TRBV2 with TRBJ1-3; 8 nucleotides align to TRBD1. Trimming cost V 6 bases and J 0 bases; bases outside gene matches: 1. CDR1 is SNHLY and CDR2 is FYNNEI in the germline V gene. The CDR3 is 14 residues long. The CDR3 protein is CASSGQGSGNTIYF. CDR3 sequence (DNA): TGTGCCAGCAGCGGACAGGGCTCTGGAAACACCATATATTTT.

This sequence joins TRBV29-1 and TRBJ1-2, with D possibly matching TRBD1 (5 bases). V was pared by 4 bases and J by 1 base, with 22 bases between. CDR1 is SQVTM, CDR2 ANQGSEA, per germline. The CDR3 extends over 17 amino acids. CDR3 sequence (DNA): TGCAGCGTTGGAGGCGTGGGCTCCCACGGGGGTAACTATGGCTACACCTTC. Translated: CSVGGVGSHGGNYGYTF.

The V and J genes are TRBV3-1 (or the pseudogene TRBV3-2) and TRBJ2-7, with TRBD2 identical over 10 bases. The CDR3 has 13 amino acids. V lost 6 bases, J lost 7 bases, and 6 bases stayed unmatched. Germline V lookup: CDR1 LGHDT, CDR2 YNNKEL (reference sequence). The CDR3 DNA is TGTGCCAGCAGTCGGACTAGCGGTCAAGAGCAGTACTTC. It codes for CASSRTSGQEQYF.

The chain couples TRBV12-5 to TRBJ2-3; 7 positions agree with TRBD2. The germline gives CDR1 LGHNT, CDR2 FRNRAP. After removal of 6 bases from V and 5 bases from J, the junction contained 5 bases not matched to a gene. The CDR3 has 13 residues. The CDR3 loop reads CASGAGRGDTQYF. The CDR3 region has the DNA TGTGCTAGTGGAGCGGGACGAGGAGATACGCAGTATTTT. Complete variable domain (other parts from reference TRBV12-5 and TRBJ2-3): DARVTQTPRHKVTEMGQEVTMRCQPILGHNTVFWYRQTMMQGLELLAYFRNRAPLDDSGMPKDRFSAEMPDATLATLKIQPSEPRDSAVYFCASGAGRGDTQYFGPGTRLTVL.

This CDR3 reads CASSQEPSGYNSPLHF. Written as DNA, the CDR3 is TGCGCCAGCAGCCAAGAACCCTCAGGGTACAATTCACCCCTCCACTTT. The chain links TRBV4-1 to TRBJ1-6; the D gene is possibly TRBD1 (5 bases). V shed 0 bases and J shed 7 bases, with 13 bases lying between them. CDR3 length: 16 residues. Looked up from germline, CDR1 is MGHRA and CDR2 is YSYEKL.

This clone was detected only a few times. V gene TRBV6-1 combines with J gene TRBJ1-1; D is undetermined. V gave up 0 bases and J gave up 9 bases, with 8 bases separating them. This CDR3 spans 12 amino acids. Germline CDR1 MNHNS, CDR2 SASEGT. CDR3 nucleotide sequence: TGTGCCAGCAGTGAAGCCCTTTCCCAAGCTTTCTTT. Its translation: CASSEALSQAFF.

Only a few counts were recorded for this clone. The rearrangement uses TRBV12-5 and TRBJ2-5; TRBD2 agrees at 14 bases. The J segment lost 3 bases and the V segment lost 1 base, leaving 13 bases of the junction unmatched. There are 20 residues in the CDR3. In germline, CDR1 is LGHNT, CDR2 FRNRAP. This CDR3 reads CASGLGLAGGIQSEKETQYF. The CDR3 DNA sequence: TGTGCTAGTGGTTTGGGACTAGCGGGAGGGATCCAATCCGAGAAAGAGACCCAGTACTTC. The full variable domain, completed using reference TRBV12-5 and TRBJ2-5, is DARVTQTPRHKVTEMGQEVTMRCQPILGHNTVFWYRQTMMQGLELLAYFRNRAPLDDSGMPKDRFSAEMPDATLATLKIQPSEPRDSAVYFCASGLGLAGGIQSEKETQYFGPGTRLLVL.

V usage is TRBV19 and J usage is TRBJ1-4; 8 nucleotides align to TRBD1. Unmatched junction bases numbered 9, after V lost 5 bases and J lost 7 bases. The CDR3 spans 15 residues. Germline loops: CDR1 LNHDA, CDR2 SQIVND (reference sequence). The chain's CDR3 is CASSPWTGRIEKLFF. The CDR3 DNA reads as TGTGCCAGTAGTCCCTGGACAGGGAGGATTGAAAAACTGTTTTTT.